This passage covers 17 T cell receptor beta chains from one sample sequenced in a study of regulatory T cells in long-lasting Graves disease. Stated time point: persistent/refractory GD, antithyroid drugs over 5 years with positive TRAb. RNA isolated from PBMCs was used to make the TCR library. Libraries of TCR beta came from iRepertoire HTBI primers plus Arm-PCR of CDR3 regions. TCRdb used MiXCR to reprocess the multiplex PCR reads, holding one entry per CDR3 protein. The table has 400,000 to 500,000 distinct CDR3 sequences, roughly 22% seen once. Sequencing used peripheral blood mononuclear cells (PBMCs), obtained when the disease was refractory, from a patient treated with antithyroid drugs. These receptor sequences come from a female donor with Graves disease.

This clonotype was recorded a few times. The CDR3 DNA follows: TGTGCCAGCAGCACCGGGACTAGCGTTGAGCAGTTCTTC. Translated, it gives CASSTGTSVEQFF. The gene calls are TRBV7-2 and TRBJ2-1; the match to TRBD2 covers 10 bases. The CDR3 is made up of 13 amino acids. The germline V gene has CDR1 SGHTA and CDR2 FQGNSA. Losses at the gene ends were 5 bases for V and 9 bases for J; bases not matched to a gene: 4.

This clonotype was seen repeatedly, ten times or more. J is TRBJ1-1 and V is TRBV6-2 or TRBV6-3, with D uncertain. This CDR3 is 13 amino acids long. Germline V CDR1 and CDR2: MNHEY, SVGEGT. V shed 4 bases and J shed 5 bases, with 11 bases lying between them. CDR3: CASSWETRTEAFF. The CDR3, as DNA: TGTGCCAGCAGTTGGGAGACAAGAACTGAAGCTTTCTTT.

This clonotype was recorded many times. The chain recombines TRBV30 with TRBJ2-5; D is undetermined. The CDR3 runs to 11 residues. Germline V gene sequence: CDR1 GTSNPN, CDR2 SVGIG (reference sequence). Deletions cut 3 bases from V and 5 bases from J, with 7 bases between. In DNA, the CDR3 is TGTGCCTGGAGCATTCGGGAGACCCAGTACTTC. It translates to CAWSIRETQYF. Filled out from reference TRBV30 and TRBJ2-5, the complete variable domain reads SQTIHQWPATLVQPVGSPLSLECTVEGTSNPNLYWYRQAAGRGLQLLFYSVGIGQISSEVPQNLSASRPQDRQFILSSKKLLLSDSGFYLCAWSIRETQYFGPGTRLLVL.

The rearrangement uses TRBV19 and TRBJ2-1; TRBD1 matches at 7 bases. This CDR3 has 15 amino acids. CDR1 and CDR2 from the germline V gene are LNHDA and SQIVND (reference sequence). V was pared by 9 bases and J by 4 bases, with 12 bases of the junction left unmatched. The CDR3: CASNPRGGPYNEQFF. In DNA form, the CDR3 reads TGTGCCAGCAACCCGAGAGGGGGCCCGTACAATGAGCAGTTCTTC.

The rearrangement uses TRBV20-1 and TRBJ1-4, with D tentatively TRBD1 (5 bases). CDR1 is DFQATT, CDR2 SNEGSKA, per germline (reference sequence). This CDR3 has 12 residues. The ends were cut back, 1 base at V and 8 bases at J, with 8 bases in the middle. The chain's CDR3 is CSARGGEEKLFF. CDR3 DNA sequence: TGCAGTGCTAGAGGGGGGGAGGAAAAACTGTTTTTT.

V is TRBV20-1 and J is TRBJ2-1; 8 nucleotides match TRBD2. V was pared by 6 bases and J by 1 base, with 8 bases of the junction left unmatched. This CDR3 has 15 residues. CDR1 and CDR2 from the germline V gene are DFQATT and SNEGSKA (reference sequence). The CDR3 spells CSAPGGGVSYNEQFF. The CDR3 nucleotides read TGCAGTGCCCCCGGGGGGGGAGTATCCTACAATGAGCAGTTCTTC.

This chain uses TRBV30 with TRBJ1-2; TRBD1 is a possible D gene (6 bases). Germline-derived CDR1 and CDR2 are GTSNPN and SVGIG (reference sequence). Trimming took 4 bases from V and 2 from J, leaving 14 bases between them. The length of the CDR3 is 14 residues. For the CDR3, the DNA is TGTGCCTGGATTATGAAGGGGGGGAACTATGGCTACACCTTC. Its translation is CAWIMKGGNYGYTF.

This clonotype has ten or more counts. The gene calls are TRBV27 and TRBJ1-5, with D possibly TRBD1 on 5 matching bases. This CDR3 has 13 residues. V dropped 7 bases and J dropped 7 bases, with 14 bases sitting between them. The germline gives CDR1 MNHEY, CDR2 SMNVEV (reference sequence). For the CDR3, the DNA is TGTGCCAGCATCCAGGGACCGGGACAGCCCCAGCATTTT. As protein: CASIQGPGQPQHF.

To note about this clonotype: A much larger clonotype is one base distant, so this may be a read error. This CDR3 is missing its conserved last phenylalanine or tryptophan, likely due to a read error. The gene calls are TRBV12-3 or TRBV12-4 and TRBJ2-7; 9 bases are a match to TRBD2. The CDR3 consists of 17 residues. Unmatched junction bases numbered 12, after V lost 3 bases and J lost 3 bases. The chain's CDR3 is CASSFRGLAGFRYEQYL. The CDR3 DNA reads TGTGCCAGCAGTTTTCGGGGTCTAGCGGGATTCCGCTACGAGCAGTACCTC.

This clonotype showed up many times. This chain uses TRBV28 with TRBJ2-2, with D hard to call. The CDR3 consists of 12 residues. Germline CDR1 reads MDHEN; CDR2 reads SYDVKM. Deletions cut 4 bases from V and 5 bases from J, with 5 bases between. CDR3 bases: TGTGCCAGCAGTTGGTCTACCGGGGAGCTGTTTTTT. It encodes CASSWSTGELFF.

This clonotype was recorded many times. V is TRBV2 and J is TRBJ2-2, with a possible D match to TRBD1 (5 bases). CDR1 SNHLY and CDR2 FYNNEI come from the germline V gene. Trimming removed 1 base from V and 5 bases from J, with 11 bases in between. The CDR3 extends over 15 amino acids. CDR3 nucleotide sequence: TGTGCCAGCAGTGAAGTTGCAGGGATAACCGGGGAGCTGTTTTTT. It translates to CASSEVAGITGELFF.

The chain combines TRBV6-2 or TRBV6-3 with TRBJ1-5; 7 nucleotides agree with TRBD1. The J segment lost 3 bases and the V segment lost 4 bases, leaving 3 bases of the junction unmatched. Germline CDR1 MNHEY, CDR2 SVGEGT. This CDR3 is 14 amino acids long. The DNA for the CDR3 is TGTGCCAGCAGTTCAGGGGGAACCAATCAGCCCCAGCATTTT. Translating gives CASSSGGTNQPQHF.

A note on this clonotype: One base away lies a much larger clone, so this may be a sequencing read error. CDR3 sequence: CASGLAPGGSYEQYF. The DNA of the CDR3 is TGTGCCAGCGGCTTAGCGCCGGGAGGGTCCTACGAGCAGTACTTC. This sequence joins TRBV7-2 and TRBJ2-7; 8 nucleotides line up with TRBD2. CDR1 and CDR2 (germline): SGHTA, FQGNSA. The CDR3 contains 15 residues.

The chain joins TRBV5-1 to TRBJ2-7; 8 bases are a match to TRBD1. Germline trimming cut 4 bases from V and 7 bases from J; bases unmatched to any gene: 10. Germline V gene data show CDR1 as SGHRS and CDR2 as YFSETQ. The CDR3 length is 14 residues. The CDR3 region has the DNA TGCGCCAGCAGCGGCGGACAGGGATTGGGAGAGCAGTACTTC. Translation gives CASSGGQGLGEQYF.

CDR3 loop: CSVESPGAEAFF. CDR3 nucleotide sequence: TGCAGCGTTGAGTCCCCCGGGGCTGAAGCTTTCTTT. This sequence joins TRBV29-1 and TRBJ1-1; no firm D call. CDR1 and CDR2 from the germline V gene are SQVTM and ANQGSEA. The CDR3 has 12 residues. Trimming removed 3 bases from V and 6 bases from J, with 11 bases in between.

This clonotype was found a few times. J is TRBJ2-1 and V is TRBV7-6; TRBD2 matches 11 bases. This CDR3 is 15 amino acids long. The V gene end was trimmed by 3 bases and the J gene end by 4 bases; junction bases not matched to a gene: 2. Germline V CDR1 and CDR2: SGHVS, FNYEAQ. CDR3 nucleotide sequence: TGTGCCAGCAGCTTGGGACTAGCGGCTTACAATGAGCAGTTCTTC. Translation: CASSLGLAAYNEQFF.

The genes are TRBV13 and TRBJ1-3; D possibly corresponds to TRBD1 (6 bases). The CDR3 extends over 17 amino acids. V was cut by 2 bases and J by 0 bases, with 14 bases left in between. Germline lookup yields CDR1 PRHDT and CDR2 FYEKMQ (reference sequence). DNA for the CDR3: TGTGCCAGCAGCTTATTACGACAGGACTACTCTGGAAACACCATATATTTT. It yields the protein CASSLLRQDYSGNTIYF.